Listed below are T cell receptor beta chains from one sample, sequenced in a study of blood T cell repertoires in COVID-19. Sequenced by immunoSEQ multiplex PCR; TCRdb stores in-frame clones only, minus some. Altogether roughly 40,000 clones are present, almost 80% being singletons, with the ten largest covering around a third. Sequenced: peripheral blood. These receptor sequences come from a woman of 80 years or more with acute or convalescent COVID-19. CDR3s include the opening cysteine and the closing phenylalanine or tryptophan. The order of the fields is CDR3 DNA, CDR3 protein, V gene, D gene, clone size, J gene. D genes are given only for firm matches. For some rows the clone size is stated as once, few or many, or as a class when expanded; others skip it.

DNA: TGTGCCAGCAGCTTGCCCAGGGCCTTTGGCTACACCTTC; CDR3: CASSLPRAFGYTF; V: TRBV5-6; D: -; size: -; J: TRBJ1-2
DNA: TGTGCCAGCTCACCAGGGGGAGGGCCAGATACGCAGTATTTT; CDR3: CASSPGGGPDTQYF; V: TRBV18; D: TRBD2; size: -; J: TRBJ2-3
DNA: TGTGCCAGCAGTTACGGACTTATTAGCTCCTACGAGCAGTACTTC; CDR3: CASSYGLISSYEQYF; V: TRBV6-5; D: -; size: -; J: TRBJ2-7
DNA: TGTGCCAGCAGGAGACAGGGGACTAATGAAAAACTGTTTTTT; CDR3: CASRRQGTNEKLFF; V: TRBV27; D: TRBD1; size: -; J: TRBJ1-4
DNA: TGTGCCAGCAGCGCGACAGGGGAGGCGGGCACTGAAGCTTTCTTT; CDR3: CASSATGEAGTEAFF; V: TRBV7-9; D: TRBD1; size: few; J: TRBJ1-1
DNA: TGTGCCAGCAGCCCAGGACAGCCTAAAACCCAAGAGACCCAGTACTTC; CDR3: CASSPGQPKTQETQYF; V: TRBV5-4; D: -; size: -; J: TRBJ2-5
DNA: TGTGCCAGCAGAGATTGGGACAGGGGAGGAAACACCATATATTTT; CDR3: CASRDWDRGGNTIYF; V: TRBV6-5; D: TRBD1; size: once; J: TRBJ1-3
DNA: TGTGCCTGGAGTCCCCGATCCGGGACAGGACCGACGACACGCGGCTACACCTTC; CDR3: CAWSPRSGTGPTTRGYTF; V: TRBV30; D: TRBD1; size: -; J: TRBJ1-2
DNA: TGTGCCAGCTCACCAGAACCGGGACAGGGGTACGAGCAGTACTTC; CDR3: CASSPEPGQGYEQYF; V: TRBV18; D: TRBD1; size: -; J: TRBJ2-7
DNA: TGTGCCAGCAGCTTATCAGGGGGCTATTCCTACGAGCAGTACTTC; CDR3: CASSLSGGYSYEQYF; V: TRBV7-3; D: TRBD1; size: -; J: TRBJ2-7
DNA: TGTGCCAGCAGTTACTTAGCGGGAACCGGGGAGCTGTTTTTT; CDR3: CASSYLAGTGELFF; V: TRBV6-5; D: TRBD2; size: -; J: TRBJ2-2
DNA: TGTGCCATCAGCGAAAGGGGGGGTTTCGATAATGAAAAACTGTTTTTT; CDR3: CAISERGGFDNEKLFF; V: TRBV10-3; D: -; size: -; J: TRBJ1-4
DNA: TGTGCCAGCAGCTACAGCAGCACTGAAGCTTTCTTT; CDR3: CASSYSSTEAFF; V: TRBV3-1/TRBV3-2; D: -; size: -; J: TRBJ1-1
DNA: TGTGCCAGTAGTGGGACAAACACTGGGAGAGCTTTCTTT; CDR3: CASSGTNTGRAFF; V: TRBV19; D: -; size: -; J: TRBJ1-1
DNA: TGTGCCAGCAGCCTTCTGACAGGACCCTACGAGCAGTACTTC; CDR3: CASSLLTGPYEQYF; V: TRBV14; D: -; size: once; J: TRBJ2-7
DNA: TGCGCCAGCAGCCAAGGGTACAGGGGGGGTGAAAAACTGTTTTTT; CDR3: CASSQGYRGGEKLFF; V: TRBV4-3; D: TRBD1; size: -; J: TRBJ1-4
DNA: TGTGCCAGCAGTGAACTGACAACGAACACTGAAGCTTTCTTT; CDR3: CASSELTTNTEAFF; V: TRBV2; D: -; size: -; J: TRBJ1-1
DNA: TGTGCCAGCAGCCAGAACCCCCTCGGGACCCAGTACTTC; CDR3: CASSQNPLGTQYF; V: TRBV3-1/TRBV3-2; D: -; size: -; J: TRBJ2-5
DNA: TGCGCCAGCAGCCAGGCCGACAGGGGAACCGGGGAGCTGTTTTTT; CDR3: CASSQADRGTGELFF; V: TRBV4-3; D: TRBD1; size: -; J: TRBJ2-2
DNA: TGTGCTAGCAGCCCCGGGGGGGGGTCCGTTGAGCAGTTCTTC; CDR3: CASSPGGGSVEQFF; V: TRBV7-7; D: TRBD2; size: -; J: TRBJ2-1
DNA: TGTGCCAGCAGTTGGACAGGGGGCAGGAATTCACCCCTCCACTTT; CDR3: CASSWTGGRNSPLHF; V: TRBV6-5; D: TRBD1; size: -; J: TRBJ1-6
DNA: TGTGCCAGCAGCTTAACGCTTGGGGGAGGGGGTAATTCACCCCTCCACTTT; CDR3: CASSLTLGGGGNSPLHF; V: TRBV7-2; D: -; size: few; J: TRBJ1-6
DNA: TGCGCCAGCAGCACGCGGTCTAGCGCCCTCCAAGAGACCCAGTACTTC; CDR3: CASSTRSSALQETQYF; V: TRBV5-1; D: -; size: -; J: TRBJ2-5
DNA: TGTGCCAGCAGCTTGTCTAGTTTTCGCCCAGATACGCAGTATTTT; CDR3: CASSLSSFRPDTQYF; V: TRBV5-5; D: -; size: -; J: TRBJ2-3
DNA: TGTGCCAGCAGCCACCTGGCGCGGTGGGACACCATATATTTT; CDR3: CASSHLARWDTIYF; V: TRBV11-2; D: -; size: -; J: TRBJ1-3
DNA: TGTGCCAGTACCGCACGACTTGCAACTAATGAAAAACTGTTTTTT; CDR3: CASTARLATNEKLFF; V: TRBV19; D: -; size: few; J: TRBJ1-4
DNA: TGCGCCAGCAGCCCTCTAGCGACCCGCGGGGATACGCAGTATTTT; CDR3: CASSPLATRGDTQYF; V: TRBV5-1; D: -; size: -; J: TRBJ2-3
DNA: TGTGCCATCAGCGAGGGACAGGGAAGGGAAAACATTCAGTACTTC; CDR3: CAISEGQGRENIQYF; V: TRBV10-3; D: TRBD1; size: once; J: TRBJ2-4
DNA: TGTGCCAGTAGTATAGGGCTGGTTCCCAATGAGCAGTTCTTC; CDR3: CASSIGLVPNEQFF; V: TRBV19; D: -; size: -; J: TRBJ2-1
DNA: TGCGCCAGCAGCTCGACAGGGTCCGGAGGAGGCTACACCTTC; CDR3: CASSSTGSGGGYTF; V: TRBV5-1; D: TRBD1; size: many; J: TRBJ1-2
DNA: TGTGCCAGCAGCTCCAGGGAGGACACTGAAGCTTTCTTT; CDR3: CASSSREDTEAFF; V: TRBV5-6; D: -; size: -; J: TRBJ1-1
DNA: TGTGCCAGCAGCGACACTAGCGGGAGCTACGAGCAGTACTTC; CDR3: CASSDTSGSYEQYF; V: TRBV3-1/TRBV3-2; D: TRBD2; size: -; J: TRBJ2-7
DNA: TGTGCCAGCAGCCTTACAGGGGCCGAGCAGTACTTC; CDR3: CASSLTGAEQYF; V: TRBV11-2; D: TRBD1; size: -; J: TRBJ2-7
DNA: TGTGCCAGCAGTTTATTAGGCGGAACAGATACGCAGTATTTT; CDR3: CASSLLGGTDTQYF; V: TRBV27; D: -; size: once; J: TRBJ2-3
DNA: TGTGCCAGCAGTTTCGGGACAGGGGGATATCAGCCCCAGCATTTT; CDR3: CASSFGTGGYQPQHF; V: TRBV28; D: TRBD1; size: few; J: TRBJ1-5
DNA: TGCAGCGTTGTTCCTAGCGGGATGATATCCTACAATGAGCAGTTCTTC; CDR3: CSVVPSGMISYNEQFF; V: TRBV29-1; D: TRBD2; size: -; J: TRBJ2-1